A single sample gave rise to the 9 T cell receptor beta chains below, sequenced in a study of CD8 T cell repertoires and HIV-1 epitope variants. This table comes from immunoSEQ multiplex PCR, and its TCRdb copy is limited to in-frame clones, with some not included. The sample carries about 5,000 clones, around 60% recorded once. These receptors are not linked to any known antigen. The specimen sequenced was cultured CD8+ T cells derived from PBMCs. These TCRs come from a male donor with HIV.

J is TRBJ2-7 and V is TRBV28; 8 positions match TRBD1. The V segment lost 7 bases and the J segment 5 bases; nucleotides outside the gene matches: 7. The CDR3 covers 13 residues. CDR1 and CDR2 (germline): MDHEN, SYDVKM. The CDR3 DNA reads TGTGCCAGCAAGGACAGGGTAATCAACGAGCAGTACTTC. The encoded protein is CASKDRVINEQYF.

This chain links TRBV5-3 with TRBJ2-3; D uncertain. TRBV5-3 is treated as an ORF (open reading frame) with a function not yet certain. The V and J ends lost 3 bases and 2 bases respectively, with 13 bases between them. This CDR3 is built from 15 residues. CDR3 amino acids: CARSSPPWATDTQYF. The CDR3 region has the DNA TGTGCCAGAAGCTCCCCCCCATGGGCCACAGATACGCAGTATTTT.

The chain recombines TRBV7-9 with TRBJ1-1, with no clear D. This CDR3 comprises 11 residues. In germline, CDR1 is SEHNR, CDR2 FQNEAQ (reference sequence). V was pared by 1 base and J by 5 bases, with 2 bases between. The CDR3: CASSLDTEAFF. The DNA of the CDR3 is TGTGCCAGCAGCTTAGATACTGAAGCTTTCTTT.

The CDR3 here is CASSLDGASEQFF. In DNA form, the CDR3 reads TGTGCCAGCAGCTTAGACGGTGCCAGTGAGCAGTTCTTC. The rearrangement joins TRBV7-8 to TRBJ2-1; D not certain. Trimming took 1 base from V and 9 from J, leaving 10 bases between them. Germline loops: CDR1 SGHVS, CDR2 FQNEAQ. The CDR3 contains 13 residues.

The chain links TRBV28 to TRBJ2-1, with 7 bases lining up with TRBD1. V dropped 5 bases and J dropped 4; count of bases not matched to a gene: 5. CDR1 MDHEN and CDR2 SYDVKM come from the germline V gene. The CDR3 is 14 amino acids. The CDR3 nucleotides read TGTGCCAGCAGTGCCGGACAGGCTTACAATGAGCAGTTCTTC. It is translated as CASSAGQAYNEQFF.

The chain employs TRBV27 and TRBJ2-7; D unresolved. Germline V lookup: CDR1 MNHEY, CDR2 SMNVEV (reference sequence). CDR3 length equals 13 residues. Between the trimmed V and J ends, which lost 0 bases and 6 bases, there was a span of 9 bases. The CDR3 region is CASSLSIWGEQYF. The CDR3 DNA reads as TGTGCCAGCAGTTTATCGATCTGGGGCGAGCAGTACTTC.

The gene calls are TRBV6-5 and TRBJ2-7; 9 bases map to TRBD1. This CDR3 has 14 residues. Unmatched junction bases numbered 8, after V lost 8 bases and J lost 3 bases. The germline CDR1 and CDR2 sequences are MNHEY and SVGAGI. The CDR3 DNA is TGTGCCAGCTGTCCGGGACAGGGTGTCTACGAGCAGTACTTC. Translating it yields CASCPGQGVYEQYF.

The genes are TRBV6-5 and TRBJ2-7; D uncertain. Trimming took off 0 bases at V and 1 base at J, with 7 bases between the two ends. The CDR3 sequence is 14 residues long. Germline CDR1 is MNHEY and CDR2 is SVGAGI. The CDR3 protein is CASSYSASSYEQYF. CDR3 coding DNA: TGTGCCAGCAGTTACTCGGCCAGTTCCTACGAGCAGTACTTC.

The chain carries TRBV28 and TRBJ2-1; D call uncertain. Germline CDR1 is MDHEN and CDR2 is SYDVKM. This CDR3 has 12 amino acids. V gave up 6 bases and J gave up 2 bases, with 5 bases separating them. CDR3 in DNA: TGTGCCAGCAGGGAGACCTACAATGAGCAGTTCTTC. Encoded protein: CASRETYNEQFF.